A single sample is the source of the 16 T cell receptor beta chains below, sequenced in a study of T cell responses to AZD1222 COVID-19 vaccine (dated by TCRdb to the early 2020s). Libraries were built with the immunoSEQ multiplex PCR assay. TCRdb provides this immuneACCESS table in a form limited to in-frame rearrangements. Some clones are lacking; in checked studies, under half of them reflect an unresolved V gene, and why the rest are absent is not known. The sample table holds 100,000 to 150,000 clones, of which under 90% were seen once. The ten biggest clones cover approximately 20% of the sample. This specimen's time point label, interpreted: baseline before first vaccination. Here the sequenced sample was peripheral blood, taken on day 0 of AZD1222 vaccination. The source of these receptors is an adult in good health.

This chain joins TRBV5-6 and TRBJ1-1; TRBD1 matches 11 bases. Trimming took 4 bases from V and 5 from J; bases not matched to a gene: 1. The V gene's germline CDR1 is SGHDT and CDR2 YYEEEE. The CDR3 is 13 amino acids. The CDR3: CASSRDRGTEAFF. CDR3 DNA sequence: TGTGCCAGCAGCAGGGACAGGGGGACTGAAGCTTTCTTT.

This clone was seen only a few times. V is TRBV28 and J is TRBJ1-2; 7 bases fit TRBD1. V trimming: 6 bases; J trimming: 0 bases; junction bases outside the gene matches: 7. Germline assignment: CDR1 MDHEN and CDR2 SYDVKM. The CDR3 has 15 amino acids. CDR3 sequence reads: CASSATGSANYGYTF. The CDR3 region has the DNA TGTGCCAGCAGCGCGACAGGGTCAGCTAACTATGGCTACACCTTC.

In its sample, this clone was seen once. This chain connects TRBV29-1 to TRBJ1-1, with TRBD1 as a possible D gene (5 bases). Germline assignment: CDR1 SQVTM and CDR2 ANQGSEA. This CDR3 contains 12 residues. V dropped 5 bases and J dropped 4 bases, with 11 bases sitting between them. This chain's CDR3 is CSVKGLGTEAFF. CDR3 bases: TGCAGCGTTAAGGGGTTGGGCACTGAAGCTTTCTTT.

CDR3 loop: CASSKGQGGGYTF. The CDR3 bases are TGTGCCAGCAGTAAGGGACAGGGAGGGGGCTACACCTTC. The V call is TRBV6-6, the J call TRBJ1-2; 9 bases map to TRBD1. There are 13 residues in the CDR3. After removal of 5 bases from V and 8 bases from J, the junction contained 6 bases not matched to a gene. Germline CDR1 is MNHNY and CDR2 is SVGAGI (reference sequence).

The chain couples TRBV4-1 to TRBJ1-5; TRBD1 might be the D (5 bases). The CDR3 contains 13 residues. Germline loops: CDR1 MGHRA, CDR2 YSYEKL. Trimming shortened V by 9 bases and J by 7 bases, and 16 bases separated the two germline ends. The CDR3 DNA reads TGCGCCAGTTCCTATCGCGGACACCAGCCCCAGCATTTT. It translates to CASSYRGHQPQHF.

The chain employs TRBV15 and TRBJ1-1; a possible D gene is TRBD1 (5 bases). Deletions cut 1 base from V and 11 bases from J, with 17 bases between. CDR3 length: 14 amino acids. Germline CDR1 is LNHNV and CDR2 is YYDKDF (reference sequence). The CDR3 region has the DNA TGTGCCACCAGCAGAGGCGGGACTCCGGAGGGCGCTTTCTTT. Protein product: CATSRGGTPEGAFF.

This clone was seen a handful of times. The rearrangement joins TRBV20-1 to TRBJ1-2; no firm D call. In germline, CDR1 is DFQATT, CDR2 SNEGSKA (reference sequence). Trimming removed 5 bases from V and 2 bases from J, with 6 bases in between. The CDR3 runs 11 residues. The CDR3 region is CSAQGNYGYTF. In nucleotides, the CDR3 is TGCAGTGCTCAAGGGAACTATGGCTACACCTTC.

The gene calls are TRBV10-1 and TRBJ2-1; D gene uncertain. The CDR3 has 15 amino acids. Germline V gene sequence: CDR1 WNHNN, CDR2 SYGVQD (reference sequence). The V and J ends lost 0 bases and 0 bases respectively, with 6 bases between them. Here the CDR3 reads CASSESADSYNEQFF. The DNA for the CDR3 is TGCGCCAGCAGTGAGTCTGCGGACTCCTACAATGAGCAGTTCTTC.

The chain uses TRBV11-2 and TRBJ1-2, with D hard to call. Germline V lookup: CDR1 SGHAT, CDR2 FQNNGV. Trimming left V 2 bases short and J 0 bases short, with 10 bases between. There are 15 residues in the CDR3. CDR3 residues: CASSLRGAANYGYTF. The CDR3 coding sequence is TGTGCCAGCAGCTTACGAGGTGCAGCTAACTATGGCTACACCTTC.

The J gene is TRBJ2-7, the V gene TRBV7-2; a possible D gene is TRBD1 (5 bases). With 1 base removed from V and 3 bases from J, the gap between germline ends came to 10 bases. The germline V gene encodes CDR1 SGHTA and CDR2 FQGNSA. The CDR3 contains 14 residues. Here the CDR3 reads CASSLEAGYYEQYF. The CDR3 DNA reads TGTGCCAGCAGCTTAGAGGCAGGGTACTACGAGCAGTACTTC.

The chain joins TRBV4-1 to TRBJ2-1, with D possibly being TRBD2 (5 bases). This CDR3 spans 13 amino acids. Per germline, CDR1 MGHRA and CDR2 YSYEKL. V was trimmed by 0 bases and J by 11 bases, leaving 11 bases between them. The chain's CDR3 is CASSQERDIKQFF. The CDR3 DNA is TGCGCCAGCAGCCAAGAGAGGGATATCAAGCAGTTCTTC.

The chain links TRBV10-1 to TRBJ2-1; possibly TRBD2 for D (5 bases). The length of the CDR3 is 16 residues. V lost 4 bases to trimming and J lost 7 bases, with 20 bases between them. CDR1 is WNHNN and CDR2 is SYGVQD in the germline V gene (reference sequence). The CDR3 loop reads CASSGLSALGENEQFF. For the CDR3, the DNA is TGCGCCAGCAGTGGTTTGTCCGCCCTCGGGGAGAATGAGCAGTTCTTC.

J is TRBJ1-1 and V is TRBV27; perhaps TRBD1 as D (5 bases). Germline loops: CDR1 MNHEY, CDR2 SMNVEV (reference sequence). Deletions cut 1 base from V and 1 base from J, with 10 bases between. CDR3 length: 15 amino acids. CDR3 protein: CASSLWGLRNTEAFF. CDR3 bases: TGTGCCAGCAGTTTATGGGGGTTGAGGAACACTGAAGCTTTCTTT.

The gene calls are TRBV2 and TRBJ1-2; 7 bases match TRBD1. With V trimmed by 4 bases and J by 7 bases, 12 bases remained unmatched. The CDR3 is 15 residues long. Germline V gene data show CDR1 as SNHLY and CDR2 as FYNNEI. CDR3 protein: CASSGQLGQIGGYTF. As DNA, the CDR3 is TGTGCCAGCAGTGGCCAATTGGGACAGATAGGTGGCTACACCTTC.

The chain couples TRBV19 to TRBJ2-1; D not certain. In germline, CDR1 is LNHDA, CDR2 SQIVND (reference sequence). CDR3 length equals 16 residues. V was clipped by 3 bases and J by 7 bases, with 19 bases between them. CDR3 residues: CASSISVQSRWNEQFF. The CDR3 nucleotides are TGTGCCAGTAGTATCTCCGTGCAAAGTAGGTGGAATGAGCAGTTCTTC.

This clone turned up a few times. The gene calls are TRBV2 and TRBJ1-4; 8 nucleotides align to TRBD1. The V gene end was trimmed by 6 bases and the J gene end by 4 bases; junction bases not matched to a gene: 7. CDR3 size: 15 residues. Germline V gene lookup returns CDR1 SNHLY and CDR2 FYNNEI. CDR3 bases: TGTGCCAGCAGCCGAACAGGGGGAGTTAATGAAAAACTGTTTTTT. It codes for CASSRTGGVNEKLFF.